Here is one TCR beta chain with its context. Its target is not known. Some clones are missing from TCRdb's copy, which holds only in-frame ones; the method was immunoSEQ multiplex PCR. The data hold 38,000 or so clones, with 85% to 95% observed a single time. Germline lookup yields CDR1 SGHTS and CDR2 YDEGEE. Trimming left V 4 bases short and J 2 bases short, with 10 bases between. The CDR3 extends over 14 amino acids. This sample is drawn from a study of graft-versus-host responses after intestinal transplantation. This TCR came from a human donor who was the organ donor for an intestinal transplant. This rearrangement joins TRBV5-8 to TRBJ2-1; tentatively, D is TRBD1 (6 bases). Material: unstimulated CD8+ T cells sorted from spleen or lymph node cells, obtained before transplant. The CDR3 here is CASSVDSPYNEQFF. CDR3 nucleotides: TGTGCCAGCAGCGTGGACAGTCCCTACAATGAGCAGTTCTTC.